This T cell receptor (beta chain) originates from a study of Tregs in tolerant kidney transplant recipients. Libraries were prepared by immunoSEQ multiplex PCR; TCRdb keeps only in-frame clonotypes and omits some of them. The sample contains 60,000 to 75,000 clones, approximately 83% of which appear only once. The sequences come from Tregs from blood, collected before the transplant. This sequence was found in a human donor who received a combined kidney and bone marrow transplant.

The CDR3 reads CASSPRTTEAFF. As DNA, the CDR3 is TGTGCCAGCAGCCCGCGAACCACTGAAGCTTTCTTT. The chain recombines TRBV5-4 with TRBJ1-1; D gene ambiguous. Germline V gives CDR1 SGHNT, CDR2 YYREEE (reference sequence). V gave up 4 bases and J gave up 4 bases, with 8 bases separating them. CDR3 length: 12 amino acids.